Described below is a single T cell receptor (beta chain) sequence and its context. This entry belongs to a study of blood T cell repertoires in COVID-19. Study as a whole: T cells, B-cell-depleted T cells, or PBMCs supplied cDNA or gDNA.

This CDR3 comprises 19 residues. With 5 bases removed from V and 0 bases from J, the gap between germline ends came to 26 bases. The germline gives CDR1 MNHEY, CDR2 SMNVEV (reference sequence). Methods used by the authors: Researchers report that nucleated cell counts were estimated from reference gene primer amplification. Profiling relied on immunoSEQ multiplex PCR, and the TCRdb table lists in-frame clones only, not all of them. D and trimming come from the DNA, and the V and J calls and clone size come from that table. The data contain 130,000 to 150,000 clones, about three quarters of them singletons.

The sequencing sample was made of peripheral blood. This chain joins TRBV27 and TRBJ2-7, with D maybe TRBD1 (6 bases). This receptor was identified in a woman aged 60-75 years with acute or convalescent COVID-19. The CDR3 DNA reads as TGTGCCAGCAGTCGTAGAAGGGGACATATGAAAATTGGCTCCTACGAGCAGTACTTC. Translation: CASSRRRGHMKIGSYEQYF.